One and the same sample provided the 20 T cell receptor beta chains below, sequenced in a study of T cell responses to AZD1222 COVID-19 vaccine (dated by TCRdb to the early 2020s). According to the study, the label for this sample's time point signals: baseline before first vaccination. Libraries were built with the immunoSEQ multiplex PCR assay. Imported from immuneACCESS, the table was reduced by TCRdb to in-frame sequences with V and J called. These copies leave out some clones; in studies compared against another copy, an unresolved V gene accounts for under half, and the cause of the remainder is not known. The sample has fewer than 150,000 clones on record, about nine tenths of them singletons. 4.5% to 6% of the sample goes to the ten largest clones. The starting material was peripheral blood, obtained on day 0 of AZD1222 vaccination. The receptors originated from an adult in good health.

V gene TRBV10-3 combines with J gene TRBJ1-2, with no clear D. Trimming removed 7 bases from V and 2 bases from J, with 11 bases in between. Germline V CDR1 and CDR2: ENHRY, SYGVKD. CDR3 length equals 13 residues. The CDR3 spells CAITPDVNYGYTF. The CDR3 DNA reads TGTGCCATCACACCGGACGTAAACTATGGCTACACCTTC.

The rearrangement links TRBV3-1 (or the pseudogene TRBV3-2) to TRBJ2-7; 9 bases fit TRBD2. Trimming cost V 4 bases and J 4 bases; bases outside gene matches: 26. CDR1 is LGHDT, CDR2 YNNKEL, per germline (reference sequence). The length of the CDR3 is 21 residues. The CDR3 protein is CASSRGGVRSLPGRGLYEQYF. CDR3 nucleotides: TGTGCCAGCAGCCGCGGGGGGGTACGATCCCTCCCGGGCAGGGGGTTGTACGAGCAGTACTTC.

The genes are TRBV6-2 or TRBV6-3 and TRBJ1-1; no clear D. V lost 2 bases to trimming and J lost 4 bases, with 11 bases between them. CDR1 and CDR2 (germline): MNHEY, SVGEGT. The CDR3 runs to 14 residues. CDR3 in DNA: TGTGCCAGCAGTTACACCTCAGGAGGCACTGAAGCTTTCTTT. Translated: CASSYTSGGTEAFF.

This clone showed up just a few times. CDR3 region: CASSQSRGGADTQYF. The CDR3 bases are TGTGCCAGCAGCCAATCCAGGGGGGGGGCAGATACGCAGTATTTT. The chain has TRBV4-2 and TRBJ2-3, with D possibly called TRBD1 or TRBD2 (7 bases each). There are 15 residues in the CDR3. Germline values: CDR1 LGHNA, CDR2 YNFKEQ. V was shortened by 2 bases and J by 4 bases, with 13 bases between the two germline ends.

This clone has more than one count but fewer than ten. The rearrangement links TRBV20-1 to TRBJ2-7; D unresolved. Between the trimmed V and J ends, which lost 3 bases and 0 bases, there was a span of 9 bases. Germline lookup yields CDR1 DFQATT and CDR2 SNEGSKA (reference sequence). This CDR3 has 13 amino acids. The CDR3 reads CSASVQLSYEQYF. In DNA, the CDR3 is TGCAGTGCTAGTGTGCAGCTCTCCTACGAGCAGTACTTC.

The chain carries TRBV18 and TRBJ1-6; no firm D call. Deletions cut 0 bases from V and 0 bases from J, with 6 bases between. Germline V gene lookup returns CDR1 KGHSH and CDR2 LQKENI. CDR3 length: 16 amino acids. As DNA, the CDR3 is TGTGCCAGCTCACCACCAGGGAGCTCCTATAATTCACCCCTCCACTTT. Translating it yields CASSPPGSSYNSPLHF.

This sequence joins TRBV6-1 and TRBJ1-5; D unclear. The germline V gene encodes CDR1 MNHNS and CDR2 SASEGT. This CDR3 comprises 12 residues. Trimming left V 1 base short and J 7 bases short, with 5 bases between. CDR3 region: CASSEGGQPQHF. CDR3 DNA: TGTGCCAGCAGTGAAGGAGGGCAGCCCCAGCATTTT.

The gene calls are TRBV7-8 and TRBJ1-2; D unclear. The CDR3 has 16 amino acids. Germline V gene data show CDR1 as SGHVS and CDR2 as FQNEAQ. V was trimmed by 2 bases and J by 3 bases, leaving 16 bases between them. The CDR3 DNA reads TGTGCCAGCAGCTTATACCAGACTTGGCGTGACTATGGCTACACCTTC. Protein sequence: CASSLYQTWRDYGYTF.

V is TRBV2 and J is TRBJ1-1, with D possibly TRBD1 on 6 matching bases. The CDR3 totals 13 residues. The ends were cut back, 9 bases at V and 11 bases at J, with 22 bases in the middle. Looked up from germline, CDR1 is SNHLY and CDR2 is FYNNEI. The CDR3 DNA sequence: TGTGCCAGTGCCAACAGGGTCCGGGATCGGGCTTTCTTT. Translation: CASANRVRDRAFF.

The J gene is TRBJ1-1, the V gene TRBV4-1, with D possibly being TRBD1 (6 bases). CDR3 length: 14 amino acids. Trimming took 3 bases from V and 6 from J, leaving 14 bases between them. From germline, CDR1 is MGHRA and CDR2 YSYEKL. DNA for the CDR3: TGCGCCAGCAGCCAGGATGTACAGGGCGCTGAAGCTTTCTTT. The encoded protein is CASSQDVQGAEAFF.

The chain joins TRBV24-1 to TRBJ2-7; D is perhaps TRBD1 (6 bases). The CDR3 consists of 14 residues. Germline assignment: CDR1 KGHDR and CDR2 SFDVKD. V was trimmed by 10 bases and J by 0 bases, leaving 15 bases between them. The CDR3 DNA reads TGTGCCACGAGGTACAGGGAGTCCTCCTACGAGCAGTACTTC. Protein product: CATRYRESSYEQYF.

In regard to this clone: Other DNA sequences of this sample code for an identical CDR3. The chain combines TRBV2 with TRBJ2-3, with 8 bases lining up with TRBD1. Germline CDR1 reads SNHLY; CDR2 reads FYNNEI. The junction had 1 base not matched to a gene; V was cut back by 8 bases and J by 6 bases. The CDR3 length is 11 residues. This chain's CDR3 is CASRQGDTQYF. The CDR3 DNA follows: TGTGCCAGCCGACAGGGGGATACGCAGTATTTT.

The rearrangement uses TRBV3-1 (or the pseudogene TRBV3-2) and TRBJ2-4, with D tentatively TRBD1 or TRBD2 (5 bases each). Trimming removed 2 bases from V and 1 base from J, with 12 bases in between. Germline V lookup: CDR1 LGHDT, CDR2 YNNKEL (reference sequence). The CDR3 is 16 amino acids. CDR3 in amino acids: CASSQIRDAAKNIQYF. The CDR3 nucleotides read TGTGCCAGCAGCCAAATCCGGGACGCGGCCAAAAACATTCAGTACTTC.

The gene calls are TRBV6-1 and TRBJ1-1; D remains ambiguous. CDR3 length: 16 amino acids. Trimming removed 4 bases at V and 2 bases at J, with 17 bases between. Germline lookup yields CDR1 MNHNS and CDR2 SASEGT. CDR3 protein: CASSVGIGRGNTEAFF. CDR3 nucleotide sequence: TGTGCCAGCAGTGTAGGCATCGGACGGGGAAACACTGAAGCTTTCTTT.

CDR3 bases: TGCAGTGCTGCCCAGGGGGACGAGCAGTACTTC. Translating it yields CSAAQGDEQYF. V gene TRBV20-1 combines with J gene TRBJ2-7, with TRBD1 matching 7 bases. V lost 5 bases, J lost 5 bases, and 3 bases stayed unmatched. CDR1 is DFQATT, CDR2 SNEGSKA, per germline (reference sequence). This CDR3 is built from 11 residues.

The rearrangement links TRBV7-3 to TRBJ1-1; 11 nucleotides match TRBD1. Germline lookup yields CDR1 SGHTA and CDR2 FQGTGA. The CDR3 spans 14 residues. Trimming removed 5 bases from V and 8 bases from J; junction bases left unmatched: 7. The CDR3 here is CASSANGDRGEAFF. The CDR3 nucleotides read TGTGCCAGCAGCGCCAACGGGGACAGGGGGGAAGCTTTCTTT.

This chain joins TRBV6-5 and TRBJ2-4, with 8 positions matching TRBD1. V dropped 7 bases and J dropped 7; count of bases not matched to a gene: 9. Germline V gene lookup returns CDR1 MNHEY and CDR2 SVGAGI. The CDR3 contains 14 residues. CDR3 coding DNA: TGTGCCAGCAAAGCAGGGGGCGCATGGAACATTCAGTACTTC. Its protein is CASKAGGAWNIQYF.

The chain combines TRBV7-9 with TRBJ1-4, with D perhaps TRBD1 (6 bases). V lost 1 base, J lost 14 bases, and 14 bases lay in between. Looked up from germline, CDR1 is SEHNR and CDR2 is FQNEAQ (reference sequence). CDR3 length: 13 residues. CDR3 sequence: CASSLDQGYRLFF. The CDR3 coding sequence is TGTGCCAGCAGCTTAGACCAGGGGTATCGGCTGTTTTTT.

The gene calls are TRBV18 and TRBJ2-2; D gene uncertain. The germline V gene encodes CDR1 KGHSH and CDR2 LQKENI. There are 12 residues in the CDR3. The V end was cut by 2 bases, the J end by 5 bases, with 3 bases between. CDR3 DNA sequence: TGTGCCAGCTCACCAATGACCGGGGAGCTGTTTTTT. This translates into CASSPMTGELFF.

The V and J genes are TRBV2 and TRBJ1-6; 8 bases fit TRBD1. The CDR3 length is 14 residues. With V trimmed by 3 bases and J by 8 bases, 3 bases remained unmatched. CDR1 SNHLY and CDR2 FYNNEI come from the germline V gene. The CDR3 coding sequence is TGTGCCAGCAGTGACAGGACAGGGTATTCACCCCTCCACTTT. Encoded protein: CASSDRTGYSPLHF.